The 26 T cell receptor beta chains below all came from one sample that was sequenced in a study of shared clonotypes between healthy human individuals. Using immunoSEQ multiplex PCR, the repertoire was profiled, and TCRdb retains in-frame clones only, with some absent. The table records about 590,000 clones, nearly 97% of them present only once. Selected positively for CCR7 and CD45RO-negative, naive CD8 cells excluded terminally differentiated effector memory CD45RA+ cells. Sequenced: naive CD8+ T cells sorted from blood. These receptor sequences come from a woman in her 30s in good health.

The gene calls are TRBV2 and TRBJ2-5, with 8 bases lining up with TRBD1. The trim removed 4 bases at V and 2 bases at J, leaving 18 bases unmatched. Germline V lookup: CDR1 SNHLY, CDR2 FYNNEI. The CDR3 contains 19 residues. This CDR3 reads CASSVFPPGLGTGQETQYF. As DNA, the CDR3 is TGTGCCAGCAGTGTGTTCCCCCCGGGGTTGGGGACAGGACAAGAGACCCAGTACTTC.

The gene calls are TRBV5-4 and TRBJ2-1; D is ambiguous. The CDR3 consists of 14 residues. V lost 4 bases, J lost 7 bases, and 15 bases lay in between. Germline V CDR1 and CDR2: SGHNT, YYREEE (reference sequence). Here the CDR3 reads CASSPSGLGNEQFF. The DNA of the CDR3 is TGTGCCAGCAGCCCCTCGGGCCTCGGAAATGAGCAGTTCTTC. Full variable domain (remainder filled in from reference TRBV5-4 and TRBJ2-1): ETGVTQSPTHLIKTRGQQVTLRCSSQSGHNTVSWYQQALGQGPQFIFQYYREEENGRGNFPPRFSGLQFPNYSSELNVNALELDDSALYLCASSPSGLGNEQFFGPGTRLTVL.

This clone has only one observation. V and J are TRBV6-5 and TRBJ1-6; D call uncertain. With 4 bases removed from V and 11 bases from J, the gap between germline ends came to 9 bases. CDR3 length: 12 residues. Germline CDR1 is MNHEY and CDR2 is SVGAGI. This CDR3 is CASSSGGPPLHF. The CDR3 nucleotides are TGTGCCAGCAGTTCCGGAGGACCACCCCTCCACTTT.

The chain combines TRBV9 with TRBJ2-1; D is tentatively TRBD1 or TRBD2 (5 bases each). The V end lost 6 bases, the J end lost 4 bases, and 14 bases lay between the germline ends. Germline V gives CDR1 SGDLS, CDR2 YYNGEE. This CDR3 has 14 residues. CDR3 region: CASTPAGGYNEQFF. The CDR3 DNA follows: TGTGCCAGCACCCCAGCTGGGGGATACAATGAGCAGTTCTTC.

The V call is TRBV5-6, the J call TRBJ2-1, with D tentatively TRBD2 (6 bases). The germline V and J ends were trimmed by 3 bases and 4 bases, with 11 bases remaining between them. Germline-derived CDR1 and CDR2 are SGHDT and YYEEEE. The length of the CDR3 is 14 residues. CDR3 DNA: TGTGCCAGCAGCTGGGAGGCGGATTACAATGAGCAGTTCTTC. Amino acids: CASSWEADYNEQFF.

J is TRBJ2-1 and V is TRBV10-2; 12 bases line up with TRBD2. V lost 8 bases and J lost 6; bases outside the gene matches: 8. The CDR3 has 15 amino acids. Germline values: CDR1 WSHSY, CDR2 SAAADI. CDR3 DNA: TGCGCCAGCTCATTTTTGACTAGCGGGAGCAATGAGCAGTTCTTC. Its protein product is CASSFLTSGSNEQFF.

CDR3 nucleotides: TGTGCCAGCAGCTTGGCTGGTGGGCCGTACACTGAAGCTTTCTTT. Translation: CASSLAGGPYTEAFF. The V gene is TRBV5-8, the J gene TRBJ1-1, with D uncertain. With 0 bases removed from V and 3 bases from J, the gap between germline ends came to 12 bases. Germline CDR1 reads SGHTS; CDR2 reads YDEGEE. This CDR3 contains 15 residues.

V usage is TRBV19 and J usage is TRBJ2-7; 8 positions match TRBD1. With 5 bases clipped from V and 2 bases from J, the junction kept 11 bases outside the gene matches. CDR1 LNHDA and CDR2 SQIVND come from the germline V gene (reference sequence). This CDR3 contains 16 residues. The CDR3 bases are TGTGCCAGTAGTCTTCACCCGGGGACAGGAACCTACGAGCAGTACTTC. It codes for CASSLHPGTGTYEQYF.

The chain links TRBV28 to TRBJ1-5; D may be TRBD1 (6 bases). The CDR3 runs 14 residues. Germline CDR1 MDHEN, CDR2 SYDVKM. Trimming shortened V by 8 bases and J by 0 bases, and 11 bases separated the two germline ends. The CDR3 DNA reads TGTGCCAGCCTTTTACAGGGTAGCAATCAGCCCCAGCATTTT. The encoded protein is CASLLQGSNQPQHF.

Concerning this clone: Other DNA sequences in this specimen translate into the identical CDR3. The J gene is TRBJ2-7, the V gene TRBV5-6; D gene unclear. This CDR3 is built from 14 residues. Germline CDR1 and CDR2: SGHDT and YYEEEE. The V end was cut by 0 bases, the J end by 0 bases, with 7 bases between. This CDR3 reads CASSLGLSSYEQYF. CDR3 nucleotide sequence: TGTGCCAGCAGCTTGGGCTTAAGCTCCTACGAGCAGTACTTC. The variable domain in full, completed from reference TRBV5-6 and TRBJ2-7, reads DAGVTQSPTHLIKTRGQQVTLRCSPKSGHDTVSWYQQALGQGPQFIFQYYEEEERQRGNFPDRFSGHQFPNYSSELNVNALLLGDSALYLCASSLGLSSYEQYFGPGTRLTVT.

The gene calls are TRBV11-2 and TRBJ2-1; no clear D. V lost 5 bases and J 9 bases, leaving 5 bases between the germline ends. This CDR3 contains 10 residues. The germline V gene has CDR1 SGHAT and CDR2 FQNNGV. CDR3 bases: TGTGCCAGCAGCATAGGTGAGCAGTTCTTC. Translation gives CASSIGEQFF.

The genes are TRBV10-3 and TRBJ1-2; the D gene is possibly TRBD1 (5 bases). The CDR3 spans 13 residues. From germline, CDR1 is ENHRY and CDR2 SYGVKD. The V and J ends lost 3 bases and 5 bases respectively, with 10 bases between them. CDR3 region: CAISEVQGYGYTF. The CDR3 DNA reads TGTGCCATCAGTGAAGTGCAGGGATATGGCTACACCTTC.

The chain is built from TRBV5-1 and TRBJ2-1; possible D gene TRBD2, 6 bases. Deletions cut 4 bases from V and 8 bases from J, with 22 bases between. This CDR3 comprises 16 residues. The germline CDR1 and CDR2 sequences are SGHRS and YFSETQ. CDR3 in amino acids: CASSSAGGIDSHEQFF. CDR3 DNA: TGCGCCAGCAGCAGCGCTGGGGGGATTGATTCCCATGAGCAGTTCTTC. Filled out from reference TRBV5-1 and TRBJ2-1, the complete variable domain reads KAGVTQTPRYLIKTRGQQVTLSCSPISGHRSVSWYQQTPGQGLQFLFEYFSETQRNKGNFPGRFSGRQFSNSRSEMNVSTLELGDSALYLCASSSAGGIDSHEQFFGPGTRLTVL.

The chain recombines TRBV2 with TRBJ1-5; D gene unclear. There are 13 residues in the CDR3. In germline, CDR1 is SNHLY, CDR2 FYNNEI. V was pared by 6 bases and J by 0 bases, with 6 bases between. CDR3 region: CASRDNSNQPQHF. CDR3 coding DNA: TGTGCCAGCAGGGATAATAGCAATCAGCCCCAGCATTTT.

V gene TRBV7-8 combines with J gene TRBJ2-1; 11 bases map to TRBD2. The CDR3 contains 19 residues. V was clipped by 1 base and J by 4 bases; unmatched bases: 12. Germline V gene data show CDR1 as SGHVS and CDR2 as FQNEAQ. CDR3 protein: CASSLVLAGGPSNYNEQFF. The CDR3 DNA reads as TGTGCCAGCAGCTTAGTCTTAGCGGGAGGGCCCTCTAATTACAATGAGCAGTTCTTC.

This chain uses TRBV27 with TRBJ2-1; TRBD2 agrees at 9 bases. The V segment lost 3 bases and the J segment 14 bases; nucleotides outside the gene matches: 5. This CDR3 is built from 12 residues. Germline V gene sequence: CDR1 MNHEY, CDR2 SMNVEV (reference sequence). CDR3 region: CASSFSGGHEFF. CDR3 coding DNA: TGTGCCAGCAGTTTTAGCGGGGGACATGAGTTCTTC.

The gene calls are TRBV6-1 and TRBJ1-1, with D possibly being TRBD1 (5 bases). Germline V lookup: CDR1 MNHNS, CDR2 SASEGT. V lost 2 bases and J 2 bases, leaving 15 bases between the germline ends. This CDR3 has 16 amino acids. The CDR3 sequence: CASSERFVTANTEAFF. The DNA of the CDR3 is TGTGCCAGCAGTGAACGGTTTGTGACAGCAAACACTGAAGCTTTCTTT.

The chain couples TRBV20-1 to TRBJ2-7, with TRBD2 as a possible D gene (5 bases). V was cut by 7 bases and J by 0 bases, with 7 bases left in between. Germline CDR1 reads DFQATT; CDR2 reads SNEGSKA (reference sequence). This CDR3 contains 11 residues. DNA for the CDR3: TGCAGTGGAGGGTTCTCCTACGAGCAGTACTTC. It yields the protein CSGGFSYEQYF.

In regard to this clone: Within the sample, other DNA sequences also encode this same CDR3. The chain carries TRBV5-5 and TRBJ2-7; 8 positions match TRBD2. This CDR3 has 14 amino acids. The J segment lost 1 base and the V segment lost 0 bases, leaving 0 bases of the junction unmatched. Germline CDR1 is SGHKS and CDR2 is YYEKEE (reference sequence). The CDR3 DNA reads TGTGCCAGCAGCTTGGCTAGCGGGTCCTACGAGCAGTACTTC. This sequence encodes CASSLASGSYEQYF. The variable domain in full, with the rest retrieved from reference TRBV5-5 and TRBJ2-7, is DAGVTQSPTHLIKTRGQQVTLRCSPISGHKSVSWYQQVLGQGPQFIFQYYEKEERGRGNFPDRFSARQFPNYSSELNVNALLLGDSALYLCASSLASGSYEQYFGPGTRLTVT.

The count of this clone is one. This chain uses TRBV6-9 with TRBJ2-1; D remains unclear. V dropped 2 bases and J dropped 4 bases, with 15 bases sitting between them. The germline V gene encodes CDR1 MNHGY and CDR2 SVAAGI. This CDR3 is built from 16 residues. Here the CDR3 reads CASSYQAETLYNEQFF. The CDR3, as DNA: TGTGCCAGCAGTTATCAGGCGGAGACCCTTTACAATGAGCAGTTCTTC.

The V call is TRBV11-2, the J call TRBJ1-3, with D possibly matching TRBD1 (6 bases). Germline V gene sequence: CDR1 SGHAT, CDR2 FQNNGV. The CDR3 runs 17 residues. V lost 3 bases and J lost 4, with 19 bases in between. The chain's CDR3 is CASSFPFGGRAGNTIYF. The CDR3 DNA reads TGTGCCAGCAGCTTCCCCTTCGGGGGGCGTGCGGGAAACACCATATATTTT.

The rearrangement uses TRBV5-6 and TRBJ1-4; TRBD1 matches 8 bases. Germline assignment: CDR1 SGHDT and CDR2 YYEEEE. The CDR3 has 16 residues. Trimming cost V 2 bases and J 0 bases; bases outside gene matches: 3. The chain's CDR3 is CASSFTGGATNEKLFF. The CDR3 DNA is TGTGCCAGCAGCTTTACAGGGGGTGCAACTAATGAAAAACTGTTTTTT. Full variable domain (outside the CDR3, taken from reference TRBV5-6 and TRBJ1-4): DAGVTQSPTHLIKTRGQQVTLRCSPKSGHDTVSWYQQALGQGPQFIFQYYEEEERQRGNFPDRFSGHQFPNYSSELNVNALLLGDSALYLCASSFTGGATNEKLFFGSGTQLSVL.

The chain has TRBV27 and TRBJ1-2, with a weak D call TRBD1 (5 bases). This CDR3 spans 16 amino acids. Germline-derived CDR1 and CDR2 are MNHEY and SMNVEV (reference sequence). The V end lost 0 bases, the J end lost 0 bases, and 11 bases lay between the germline ends. CDR3 nucleotide sequence: TGTGCCAGCAGTTTATCCGGGACCTTAGCTAACTATGGCTACACCTTC. This sequence encodes CASSLSGTLANYGYTF.

As for this clone: Its ends do not fully match the called genes, so a read error is possible. The rearrangement joins TRBV28 to TRBJ2-1; 8 nucleotides match TRBD1. This CDR3 spans 12 amino acids. Germline V gene data show CDR1 as MDHEN and CDR2 as SYDVKM. CDR3 in amino acids: CASSLAGGQEIF. Written as DNA, the CDR3 is TGTGCCAGCAGCCTCGCCGGGGGACAGGAGATCTTC.

This chain links TRBV14 with TRBJ2-3; D gene unclear. V lost 6 bases and J 1 base, leaving 11 bases between the germline ends. The CDR3 runs to 14 residues. In germline, CDR1 is SGHDN, CDR2 FVKESK. CDR3 nucleotides: TGTGCCAGCAGTCGGTCCCTTGGCACAGATACGCAGTATTTT. It translates to CASSRSLGTDTQYF.

The chain combines TRBV14 with TRBJ2-4, with 9 bases that match TRBD1. The J segment lost 6 bases and the V segment lost 2 bases, leaving 14 bases of the junction unmatched. The length of the CDR3 is 18 residues. Germline loops: CDR1 SGHDN, CDR2 FVKESK. The chain's CDR3 is CASSQWTGADPNPNIQYF. DNA for the CDR3: TGTGCCAGCAGCCAATGGACAGGGGCGGATCCAAACCCAAACATTCAGTACTTC. The entire variable domain, with the rest obtained from reference TRBV14 and TRBJ2-4, is as follows: EAGVTQFPSHSVIEKGQTVTLRCDPISGHDNLYWYRRVMGKEIKFLLHFVKESKQDESGMPNNRFLAERTGGTYSTLKVQPAELEDSGVYFCASSQWTGADPNPNIQYFGAGTRLSVL.